These T cell receptor beta chains were read from a single sample in a study of blood T cell repertoires in COVID-19. Measured with immunoSEQ multiplex PCR; TCRdb has only the in-frame clones, and not every one. The table records 100,000 to 150,000 clones, approximately 92% of them present only once. Sequences were obtained from peripheral blood. These receptors came from a man between 65 and 85 years old with active or convalescent COVID-19. Each CDR3 is given with its conserved first and last residue. A D gene is named only where the DNA matches it firmly. Size tells how often a clone was seen (once, few, many) or the class of an expanded clone, and some rows leave it out.

v_gene: TRBV3-1/TRBV3-2; abundance: once; j_gene: TRBJ1-6; d_gene: .; CDR3aa: CASSQAADSPLHF; CDR3nt: TGTGCCAGCAGCCAAGCGGCGGATTCACCCCTCCACTTT
v_gene: TRBV27; abundance: .; j_gene: TRBJ1-5; d_gene: TRBD1; CDR3aa: CASSGTGGTQHF; CDR3nt: TGTGCCAGCAGTGGGACAGGGGGGACCCAGCATTTT
v_gene: TRBV2; abundance: few; j_gene: TRBJ1-2; d_gene: .; CDR3aa: CASSGGLQGRYYGYTF; CDR3nt: TGTGCCAGCAGTGGGGGATTACAGGGCCGATACTATGGCTACACCTTC
v_gene: TRBV7-2; abundance: .; j_gene: TRBJ2-5; d_gene: .; CDR3aa: CASSSLGGGRETQYF; CDR3nt: TGTGCCAGCAGCTCCTTGGGGGGAGGACGGGAGACCCAGTACTTC
v_gene: TRBV5-1; abundance: once; j_gene: TRBJ1-3; d_gene: TRBD1; CDR3aa: CASSLAGTVYGNTIYF; CDR3nt: TGCGCCAGCAGCTTGGCAGGGACAGTGTATGGAAACACCATATATTTT
v_gene: TRBV7-2; abundance: .; j_gene: TRBJ1-5; d_gene: TRBD1; CDR3aa: CASSSTGGVGHNQPQHF; CDR3nt: TGTGCCAGCAGCTCCACAGGGGGGGTGGGCCACAATCAGCCCCAGCATTTT
v_gene: TRBV2; abundance: .; j_gene: TRBJ2-3; d_gene: TRBD1; CDR3aa: CAEGTGEVDTQYF; CDR3nt: TGTGCCGAAGGGACAGGGGAGGTAGATACGCAGTATTTT
v_gene: TRBV4-1; abundance: .; j_gene: TRBJ2-7; d_gene: .; CDR3aa: CASSHSGTLIYEQYF; CDR3nt: TGCGCCAGCAGCCATTCCGGGACTCTCATTTACGAGCAGTACTTC
v_gene: TRBV7-2; abundance: .; j_gene: TRBJ2-1; d_gene: .; CDR3aa: CASSPKGLGREQFF; CDR3nt: TGTGCCAGCAGCCCCAAGGGGCTAGGCCGTGAGCAGTTCTTC
v_gene: TRBV6-5; abundance: once; j_gene: TRBJ2-1; d_gene: TRBD2; CDR3aa: CASSPGLAGIDEQFF; CDR3nt: TGTGCCAGCAGCCCCGGACTAGCGGGAATTGATGAGCAGTTCTTC
v_gene: TRBV24-1; abundance: .; j_gene: TRBJ2-2; d_gene: .; CDR3aa: CATSGGRGADTGELFF; CDR3nt: TGTGCCACCAGCGGGGGCCGGGGGGCGGACACCGGGGAGCTGTTTTTT
v_gene: TRBV2; abundance: .; j_gene: TRBJ2-5; d_gene: .; CDR3aa: CASKGGETQYF; CDR3nt: TGTGCCAGCAAGGGCGGGGAGACCCAGTACTTC
v_gene: TRBV28; abundance: .; j_gene: TRBJ1-5; d_gene: .; CDR3aa: CASSLSDRYNQPQHF; CDR3nt: TGTGCCAGCAGTTTATCGGACAGATACAATCAGCCCCAGCATTTT
v_gene: TRBV19; abundance: .; j_gene: TRBJ1-5; d_gene: .; CDR3aa: CASSLPGTFNQPQHF; CDR3nt: TGTGCCAGTAGTTTACCCGGGACATTTAATCAGCCCCAGCATTTT
v_gene: TRBV28; abundance: .; j_gene: TRBJ1-4; d_gene: TRBD1; CDR3aa: CASGGQGAATNEKLFF; CDR3nt: TGTGCCAGCGGGGGGCAGGGGGCTGCAACTAATGAAAAACTGTTTTTT
v_gene: TRBV7-9; abundance: .; j_gene: TRBJ2-7; d_gene: .; CDR3aa: CASSSSSYEQYF; CDR3nt: TGTGCCAGCAGCTCGAGCTCCTACGAGCAGTACTTC
v_gene: TRBV6-5; abundance: .; j_gene: TRBJ2-2; d_gene: TRBD2; CDR3aa: CASRGGRVDTGELFF; CDR3nt: TGTGCCAGCAGGGGCGGGAGGGTTGACACCGGGGAGCTGTTTTTT
v_gene: TRBV30; abundance: .; j_gene: TRBJ1-6; d_gene: .; CDR3aa: CAWSPALRRPTYNSPLHF; CDR3nt: TGTGCCTGGAGTCCCGCCCTAAGGAGACCAACCTATAATTCACCCCTCCACTTT
v_gene: TRBV3-1/TRBV3-2; abundance: .; j_gene: TRBJ1-6; d_gene: TRBD1; CDR3aa: CASSQWTGENHSPLHF; CDR3nt: TGTGCCAGCAGCCAGTGGACAGGGGAAAACCATTCACCCCTCCACTTT